The entry below gives a single T cell receptor beta chain sequence along with its context. Its antigen is unidentified. The data were taken from a study of monozygotic twins with inflammatory bowel disease. Study-wide results and caveats: A distinction between different T cell subtypes was not possible.

This CDR3 contains 13 residues. The germline gives CDR1 GTSNPN, CDR2 SVGIG (reference sequence). TCRdb reprocessed the 5' RACE reads; each CDR3 protein has one entry and no DNA is given. This sample contains 300,000 to 350,000 distinct CDR3 sequences. Sequenced sample: blood. This receptor was identified in a human donor with ulcerative colitis or Crohn's disease, or a healthy co-twin of an affected twin (not recorded which). The rearrangement links TRBV30 to TRBJ1-2; the TRBD1 assignment by TCRdb is unverifiable without DNA. The CDR3 protein is CAWSAGGAGRGTF.